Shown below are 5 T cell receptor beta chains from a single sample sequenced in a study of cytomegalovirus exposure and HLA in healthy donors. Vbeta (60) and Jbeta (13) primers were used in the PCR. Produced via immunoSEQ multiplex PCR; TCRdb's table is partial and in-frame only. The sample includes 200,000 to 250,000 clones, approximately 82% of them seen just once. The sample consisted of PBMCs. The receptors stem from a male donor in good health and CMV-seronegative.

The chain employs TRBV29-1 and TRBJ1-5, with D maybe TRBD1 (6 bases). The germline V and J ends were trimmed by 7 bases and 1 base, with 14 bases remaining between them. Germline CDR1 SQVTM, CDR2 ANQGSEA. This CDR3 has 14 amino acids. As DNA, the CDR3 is TGCAGCGCGGCCCTACAGGGAAGCAATCAGCCCCAGCATTTT. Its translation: CSAALQGSNQPQHF.

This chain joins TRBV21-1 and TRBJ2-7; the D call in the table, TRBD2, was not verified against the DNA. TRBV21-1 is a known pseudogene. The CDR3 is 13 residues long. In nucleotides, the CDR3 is TGTGCCATCACCGCCCGGGTCTCCTACGAGCAGTACTTC. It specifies CAITARVSYEQYF.

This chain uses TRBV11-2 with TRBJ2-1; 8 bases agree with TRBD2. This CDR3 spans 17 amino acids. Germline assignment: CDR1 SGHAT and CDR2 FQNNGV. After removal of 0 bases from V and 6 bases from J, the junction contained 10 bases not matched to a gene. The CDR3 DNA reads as TGTGCCAGCAGCTTAGATAGGACTAGCCTGAGCTTCAATGAGCAGTTCTTC. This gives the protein CASSLDRTSLSFNEQFF.

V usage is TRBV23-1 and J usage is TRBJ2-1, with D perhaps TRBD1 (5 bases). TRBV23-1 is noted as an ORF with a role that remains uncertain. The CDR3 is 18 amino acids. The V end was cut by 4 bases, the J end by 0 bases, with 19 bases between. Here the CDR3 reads CASSLGRSDRSSYNEQFF. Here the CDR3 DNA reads TGCGCCAGCAGTCTAGGGCGGAGCGACAGAAGCTCCTACAATGAGCAGTTCTTC.

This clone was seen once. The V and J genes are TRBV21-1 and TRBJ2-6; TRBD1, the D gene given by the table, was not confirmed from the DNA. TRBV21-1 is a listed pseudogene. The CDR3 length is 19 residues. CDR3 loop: CASSKIRDSLFSGANVLTF. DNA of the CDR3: TGTGCCAGCAGCAAAATCCGGGACAGCCTTTTCTCTGGGGCCAACGTCCTGACTTTC.